The 3 T cell receptor beta chains in this list originate from one sample, sequenced in a study of T cell responses to AZD1222 COVID-19 vaccine. Data came from immunoSEQ multiplex PCR; TCRdb stores just in-frame clones and leaves some out. The table shows 110,000 to 150,000 clones, with roughly 92% occurring only once. Sample: peripheral blood, taken on day 0 of AZD1222 vaccination. All receptors derive from an adult in good health.

The V call is TRBV5-4, the J call TRBJ2-2, with 7 positions matching TRBD1. The V gene's germline CDR1 is SGHNT and CDR2 YYREEE (reference sequence). V gave up 4 bases and J gave up 0 bases; unmatched junction bases: 3. CDR3 length: 15 amino acids. Here the CDR3 DNA reads TGTGCCAGCAGCCCCGGGACAGCGAACACCGGGGAGCTGTTTTTT. This translates into CASSPGTANTGELFF.

V gene TRBV28 combines with J gene TRBJ1-5; D uncertain. The CDR3 totals 13 residues. The ends were cut back, 5 bases at V and 9 bases at J, with 14 bases in the middle. Looked up from germline, CDR1 is MDHEN and CDR2 is SYDVKM. The CDR3 loop is CASSPTFKRPQHF. As DNA, the CDR3 is TGTGCCAGCAGTCCGACGTTCAAGCGGCCCCAGCATTTT.

The chain joins TRBV19 to TRBJ2-7, with 10 positions matching TRBD2. Trimming took 5 bases from V and 3 from J; bases not matched to a gene: 7. Germline lookup yields CDR1 LNHDA and CDR2 SQIVND (reference sequence). The CDR3 sequence is 15 residues long. Here the CDR3 reads CASSQLAGNLYEQYF. CDR3 in DNA: TGTGCCAGTAGTCAACTAGCGGGAAATCTCTACGAGCAGTACTTC. The full variable domain, with the rest looked up from reference TRBV19 and TRBJ2-7, is DGGITQSPKYLFRKEGQNVTLSCEQNLNHDAMYWYRQDPGQGLRLIYYSQIVNDFQKGDIAEGYSVSREKKESFPLTVTSAQKNPTAFYLCASSQLAGNLYEQYFGPGTRLTVT.